Below are 5 T cell receptor beta chains sequenced from a single sample in a study of T cells in Graves' hyperthyroidism and ophthalmopathy (dated by TCRdb to the late 2010s). Libraries were built with multiplex PCR. TCRdb records Illumina HiSeq 2000 as the sequencer. TCR beta CDR3 regions were amplified from RNA transcripts. The first round of RT-PCR for the TCR CDR3 was performed with the HTBI primer set and the Qiagen OneStep RT-PCR kit. In-frame beta chains were kept once TCRdb had trimmed the public reads at Q25 with fastp and called clones with MiXCR. Rows with one shared CDR3 protein collapse into an entry with the most common genes and DNA. The sample includes fewer than 800,000 distinct CDR3 sequences, with 15% to 20% observed a single time. The ten largest account for roughly 8% of the sample. Input material: blood. Receptors originate from a man younger than 30 with Graves' hyperthyroidism.

On this clonotype: A much larger clone lies one base from this, so it may be a read error. This sequence joins TRBV2 and TRBJ2-7; TRBD2 matches 7 bases. This CDR3 is built from 15 residues. Germline assignment: CDR1 SNHLY and CDR2 FYNNEI. Here the CDR3 reads CVSGDRGSSSYEQYF. In DNA form, the CDR3 reads TGTGTCAGCGGGGATCGGGGATCTAGCTCCTACGAGCAGTACTTC. Using reference TRBV2 and TRBJ2-7 for the parts outside the CDR3, the full variable domain is EPEVTQTPSHQVTQMGQEVILRCVPISNHLYFYWYRQILGQKVEFLVSFYNNEISEKSEIFDDQFSVERPDGSNFTLKIRSTKLEDSAMYFCVSGDRGSSSYEQYFGPGTRLTVT.

This clonotype was counted at least ten times. The chain carries TRBV28 and TRBJ2-1; D gene uncertain. The germline CDR1 and CDR2 sequences are MDHEN and SYDVKM. The V end lost 2 bases, the J end lost 6 bases, and 8 bases lay between the germline ends. The CDR3 has 13 amino acids. The DNA for the CDR3 is TGTGCCAGCAGTTTAGTAACCCCCAATGAGCAGTTCTTC. Translation: CASSLVTPNEQFF.

As to this clonotype: Given a much more abundant clone one base away, this may be a read error. The chain joins TRBV12-3 or TRBV12-4 to TRBJ2-7; a possible D gene is TRBD2 (6 bases). V lost 4 bases, J lost 2 bases, and 12 bases lay in between. The CDR3 length is 14 residues. This CDR3 reads CASSSTGGTYEQYF. CDR3 bases: TGTGCCAGCAGTTCCACCGGAGGGACCTACGAGCAGTACTTC.

CDR3 sequence reads: CASSQTSGRALNTGELFF. The CDR3 bases are TGCGCCAGCAGCCAAACAAGCGGGAGGGCCCTGAACACCGGGGAGCTGTTTTTT. The chain uses TRBV4-3 and TRBJ2-2; 10 bases agree with TRBD2. This CDR3 comprises 18 residues. Per germline, CDR1 LGHNA and CDR2 YSLEER. Unmatched junction bases numbered 7, after V lost 2 bases and J lost 1 base.

This clonotype occurred many times. The CDR3 nucleotides read TGTGCCAGCAGTTCGATTTCCGGGATCACAGATACGCAGTATTTT. Protein product: CASSSISGITDTQYF. The rearrangement links TRBV7-9 to TRBJ2-3; a weak D match, TRBD2 (5 bases). Trimming took off 6 bases at V and 2 bases at J, with 15 bases between the two ends. The length of the CDR3 is 15 residues. The germline V gene has CDR1 SEHNR and CDR2 FQNEAQ (reference sequence).